This record concerns one TCR beta chain sequence. CDR1 is SGHRS, CDR2 YFSETQ, per germline. The J segment lost 5 bases and the V segment lost 4 bases, leaving 7 bases of the junction unmatched. The length of the CDR3 is 14 residues. This specimen comes from a study of control samples from healthy donors and cancer patients. Clones were read by immunoSEQ multiplex PCR, and TCRdb kept only the in-frame ones, dropping some. This sample carries 350,000 to 450,000 clones, 90% of them seen once, and the ten largest clones take about 6.3%. This chain links TRBV5-1 with TRBJ1-2; 8 positions match TRBD1. The TCR was taken from a man in his forties with head and neck cancer. Sequenced material: PBMCs. Here the CDR3 reads CASSPGQGRYGYTF. The CDR3 nucleotides read TGCGCCAGCAGCCCCGGACAGGGACGTTATGGCTACACCTTC.